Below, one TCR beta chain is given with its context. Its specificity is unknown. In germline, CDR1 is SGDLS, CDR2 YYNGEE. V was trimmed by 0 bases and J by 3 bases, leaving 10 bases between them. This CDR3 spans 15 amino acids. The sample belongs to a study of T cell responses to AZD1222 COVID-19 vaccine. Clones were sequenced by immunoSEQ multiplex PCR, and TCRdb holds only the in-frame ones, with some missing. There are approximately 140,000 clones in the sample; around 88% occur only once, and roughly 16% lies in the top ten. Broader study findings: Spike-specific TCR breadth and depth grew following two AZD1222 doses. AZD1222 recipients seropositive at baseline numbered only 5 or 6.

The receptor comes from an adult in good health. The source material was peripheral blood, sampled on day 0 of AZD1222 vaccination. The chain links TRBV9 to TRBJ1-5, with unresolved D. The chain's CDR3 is CASSVGPGYNQPQHF. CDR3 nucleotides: TGTGCCAGCAGCGTAGGACCAGGATACAATCAGCCCCAGCATTTT.